What follows are 30 T cell receptor beta chains derived from one specimen sequenced in a study of post-analysis software for immune sequencing data. The antigens of these receptors remain unknown. Study-level points and caveats: Roughly 5 TRBV segments occurring more often in patients than controls included TRBV5-6, TRBV5-1 and TRBV20-1.

Unique molecular identifiers were present in the TCR beta cDNA libraries. MiXCR, applied by TCRdb to the PCR reads, yields one record per CDR3 protein. This table has around 260,000 distinct CDR3 sequences, 36% appearing once. Material for sequencing was blood. These receptors all stem from a girl under 18 with multiple sclerosis.

This clonotype has at least ten counts. The CDR3 region is CASSASRVRSNEQFF. Written as DNA, the CDR3 is TGTGCCAGCAGCGCTTCGCGGGTGCGATCCAATGAGCAGTTCTTC. The chain recombines TRBV7-2 with TRBJ2-1; the D gene is possibly TRBD2 (5 bases). The CDR3 covers 15 residues. Trimming left V 5 bases short and J 6 bases short, with 17 bases between. CDR1 is SGHTA and CDR2 is FQGNSA in the germline V gene.

This clonotype was counted many times. The J gene is TRBJ1-2, the V gene TRBV3-1; a possible D gene is TRBD1 (5 bases). Germline V gene data show CDR1 as LGHDT and CDR2 as YNNKEL (reference sequence). The V end lost 0 bases, the J end lost 3 bases, and 23 bases lay between the germline ends. The CDR3 is made up of 19 amino acids. The CDR3 region is CASSQDASWGRPADYGYTF. The CDR3 DNA reads as TGTGCCAGCAGCCAAGACGCTTCGTGGGGACGACCCGCGGACTATGGCTACACCTTC.

Remarks on this clonotype: One end of the junction varies from germline; a read error may be responsible. The gene calls are TRBV6-6 and TRBJ2-5; perhaps TRBD2 as D (7 bases). This CDR3 comprises 14 residues. Germline CDR1 MNHNY, CDR2 SVGAGI (reference sequence). The CDR3 sequence: CASSYGGGRETQYF. In nucleotides, the CDR3 is TGTGCCAGCAGTTACGGGGGGGGCCGAGAGACCCAGTATTTC.

This clonotype came up many times. The V call is TRBV20-1, the J call TRBJ2-3, with a possible D match to TRBD2 (6 bases). CDR1 DFQATT and CDR2 SNEGSKA come from the germline V gene (reference sequence). V shed 3 bases and J shed 2 bases, with 9 bases lying between them. The CDR3 has 13 residues. This CDR3 is CSARAGTTDTQYF. DNA for the CDR3: TGCAGTGCTAGGGCGGGGACCACAGATACGCAGTATTTT.

This clonotype was observed a handful of times. Since a much larger clone is just one base distant, this may be a read error. This chain connects TRBV6-5 to TRBJ2-5; 11 bases map to TRBD1. Germline lookup yields CDR1 MNHEY and CDR2 SVGAGI. Losses at the gene ends were 4 bases for V and 7 bases for J; bases not matched to a gene: 8. The CDR3 sequence is 15 residues long. The CDR3 loop reads CASSSGTGGWGTQYF. The CDR3, as DNA: TGTGCCAGCAGTTCCGGGACAGGGGGTTGGGGGACCCAGTACTTC.

The chain carries TRBV10-3 and TRBJ2-4; a weak D match, TRBD1 (5 bases). With the DNA end fitting TRBJ2-7 better, the J assignment may be wrong. The germline gives CDR1 ENHRY, CDR2 SYGVKD. The CDR3 is 15 amino acids. CDR3 sequence reads: CAIMKGPGEIYEQYF. CDR3 bases: TGTGCCATCATGAAGGGGCCAGGCGAAATTTACGAGCAGTACTTC.

This clonotype was detected a few times. V and J are TRBV10-3 and TRBJ2-7; 11 positions agree with TRBD1. V dropped 4 bases and J dropped 2; count of bases not matched to a gene: 1. CDR1 ENHRY and CDR2 SYGVKD come from the germline V gene. The CDR3 has 14 amino acids. DNA of the CDR3: TGTGCCATCAGTGCGGGACAGGGGGCCTACGAGCAGTACTTC. Its translation is CAISAGQGAYEQYF.

On this clonotype: The germline gene is not matched at one end of the junction; a read error may be the cause. This chain uses TRBV7-9 with TRBJ1-2; TRBD1 aligns across 8 bases. This CDR3 spans 16 amino acids. Germline V gene lookup returns CDR1 SEHNR and CDR2 FQNEAQ (reference sequence). In DNA, the CDR3 is TGTGCCAGCAGCTTAGGGGCACAGGGGGGAAGCTATGACTACACCTTC. Its translation is CASSLGAQGGSYDYTF.

This clonotype has a count of ten or more. The chain joins TRBV20-1 to TRBJ1-2; D call uncertain. This CDR3 has 14 amino acids. Trimming took off 6 bases at V and 4 bases at J, with 18 bases between the two ends. CDR1 DFQATT and CDR2 SNEGSKA come from the germline V gene (reference sequence). CDR3 region: CSAPVEREFYGYTF. As DNA, the CDR3 is TGCAGTGCCCCCGTCGAGAGGGAATTCTATGGCTACACCTTC.

This clonotype showed up just once. This chain connects TRBV6-5 to TRBJ2-7; the match to TRBD1 covers 10 bases. The CDR3 is 15 residues long. Trimming cost V 8 bases and J 3 bases; bases outside gene matches: 10. Germline CDR1 reads MNHEY; CDR2 reads SVGAGI. The CDR3 bases are TGTGCCAGCGGGCTAACCGGGACAGGGGTCTACGAGCAGTACTTC. It encodes CASGLTGTGVYEQYF.

V gene TRBV27 combines with J gene TRBJ2-3; possibly TRBD2 for D (7 bases). Trimming pared 7 bases from V and 6 bases from J, leaving 20 bases between. Germline V lookup: CDR1 MNHEY, CDR2 SMNVEV (reference sequence). The CDR3 loop spans 15 amino acids. The CDR3, as DNA: TGTGCCAGCACCGATAGAGCGGGAAGGGGGGATACGCAGTATTTT. Translation: CASTDRAGRGDTQYF.

V is TRBV25-1 and J is TRBJ1-4, with D possibly TRBD1 on 6 matching bases. The germline CDR1 and CDR2 sequences are MGHDK and SYGVNS. CDR3 size: 15 residues. The V end lost 3 bases, the J end lost 4 bases, and 12 bases lay between the germline ends. In DNA, the CDR3 is TGTGCCAGCAGTGATCGTGGGACACTTAATGAAAAACTGTTTTTT. Its translation is CASSDRGTLNEKLFF.

As concerns this clonotype: This may come from a read error, since a much larger clone is one base off. The genes are TRBV29-1 and TRBJ1-4; TRBD1 might be the D (5 bases). The CDR3 runs to 15 residues. V shed 6 bases and J shed 5 bases, with 19 bases lying between them. Looked up from germline, CDR1 is SQVTM and CDR2 is ANQGSEA. CDR3 residues: CSVQRGAARNEKLFF. The CDR3, as DNA: TGCAGCGTCCAAAGGGGAGCAGCCCGGAATGAAAAACTGTTTTTT.

The J gene is TRBJ1-2, the V gene TRBV7-3, with 8 positions matching TRBD1. This CDR3 is 15 amino acids long. V shed 1 base and J 2 bases; nucleotides not matched to a gene: 3. Germline CDR1 reads SGHTA; CDR2 reads FQGTGA. The CDR3 region is CASSLIAGGNYGYTF. CDR3 DNA: TGTGCCAGCAGCTTAATAGCAGGGGGCAACTATGGCTACACCTTC. Based on the CDR3 plus reference TRBV7-3 and TRBJ1-2, the full variable domain is GAGVSQTPSNKVTEKGKYVELRCDPISGHTALYWYRQSLGQGPEFLIYFQGTGAADDSGLPNDRFFAVRPEGSVSTLKIQRTERGDSAVYLCASSLIAGGNYGYTFGSGTRLTVV.

This rearrangement joins TRBV6-5 to TRBJ1-1; D may be TRBD1 (5 bases). This CDR3 spans 14 amino acids. The germline V gene has CDR1 MNHEY and CDR2 SVGAGI. The V end lost 0 bases, the J end lost 4 bases, and 9 bases lay between the germline ends. The CDR3 DNA sequence: TGTGCCAGCAGTTACTCGGGGGGAGGCACTGAAGCTTTCTTT. Its translation: CASSYSGGGTEAFF.

The V and J genes are TRBV7-6 and TRBJ2-7; 7 bases line up with TRBD1. Unmatched junction bases numbered 3, after V lost 2 bases and J lost 2 bases. CDR3 length equals 14 residues. Looked up from germline, CDR1 is SGHVS and CDR2 is FNYEAQ. Written as DNA, the CDR3 is TGTGCCAGCAGCTTAAGGGACAGCGCCTACGAGCAGTACTTC. It specifies CASSLRDSAYEQYF.

This clonotype was seen repeatedly, ten times or more. The chain recombines TRBV20-1 with TRBJ2-1, with 11 bases fitting TRBD2. The CDR3 runs 15 residues. CDR1 and CDR2 (germline): DFQATT, SNEGSKA (reference sequence). Trimming took 5 bases from V and 8 from J; bases not matched to a gene: 11. The CDR3 spells CSAGTSGSRRDEQFF. The DNA of the CDR3 is TGCAGTGCTGGTACTAGCGGGAGCAGGCGGGATGAGCAGTTCTTC.

This clonotype was counted a few times. Here the CDR3 reads CASSFSDSGNTIYF. The CDR3 DNA is TGTGCCAGCAGCTTCTCAGACTCTGGAAACACCATATATTTT. This chain connects TRBV7-2 to TRBJ1-3; no clear D gene. The germline V gene has CDR1 SGHTA and CDR2 FQGNSA. CDR3 length equals 14 residues. The V and J ends lost 3 bases and 0 bases respectively, with 6 bases between them.

The chain has TRBV5-1 and TRBJ2-2; D perhaps matches TRBD2 (6 bases). Germline V gives CDR1 SGHRS, CDR2 YFSETQ. CDR3 size: 13 residues. V was clipped by 4 bases and J by 6 bases, with 10 bases between them. CDR3 sequence: CASSLREAGELFF. The CDR3 coding sequence is TGCGCCAGCAGCCTTAGGGAGGCCGGGGAGCTGTTTTTT.

In regard to this clonotype: A much bigger clone sits one base away, suggesting this may be a read error. The chain is built from TRBV7-9 and TRBJ1-2; D unresolved. Per the germline V gene, CDR1 is SEHNR and CDR2 is FQNEAQ (reference sequence). The CDR3 contains 14 residues. The CDR3, as DNA: TGTGCCAGCAGCTCAATCCAGTTTACCTATGACTACACCTTC. It yields the protein CASSSIQFTYDYTF.

This clonotype was found many times. The chain is built from TRBV7-8 and TRBJ1-2; D uncertain. CDR1 and CDR2 from the germline V gene are SGHVS and FQNEAQ. With 4 bases removed from V and 0 bases from J, the gap between germline ends came to 9 bases. The length of the CDR3 is 14 residues. Here the CDR3 reads CASSSVLANYGYTF. CDR3 nucleotide sequence: TGTGCCAGCAGCTCGGTATTAGCTAACTATGGCTACACCTTC. The full variable domain, in which reference TRBV7-8 and TRBJ1-2 provide the parts outside the CDR3, is GAGVSQSPRYKVAKRGQDVALRCDPISGHVSLFWYQQALGQGPEFLTYFQNEAQLDKSGLPSDRFFAERPEGSVSTLKIQRTQQEDSAVYLCASSSVLANYGYTFGSGTRLTVV.

The V gene is TRBV20-1, the J gene TRBJ2-2, with TRBD2 matching over 10 bases. The germline gives CDR1 DFQATT, CDR2 SNEGSKA (reference sequence). With V trimmed by 3 bases and J by 2 bases, 3 bases remained unmatched. There are 15 residues in the CDR3. In DNA form, the CDR3 reads TGCAGTGCTAGCCGACTAGCGGGCAACACCGGGGAGCTGTTTTTT. Its translation: CSASRLAGNTGELFF.

This clonotype has a count of ten or more. This chain links TRBV7-9 with TRBJ1-6; tentatively, D is TRBD1 (5 bases). The V gene's germline CDR1 is SEHNR and CDR2 FQNEAQ (reference sequence). The CDR3 sequence is 15 residues long. Deletions cut 2 bases from V and 8 bases from J, with 13 bases between. CDR3 region: CASSLFGAFDSPLHF. CDR3 sequence (DNA): TGTGCCAGCAGCTTATTCGGGGCGTTCGATTCACCCCTCCACTTT.

The chain has TRBV5-1 and TRBJ2-5; tentative D call: TRBD2 (6 bases). Trimming pared 0 bases from V and 3 bases from J, leaving 12 bases between. Germline values: CDR1 SGHRS, CDR2 YFSETQ. CDR3 size: 15 residues. For the CDR3, the DNA is TGCGCCAGCAGCTTGGGCGGACTACCCGAAGAGACCCAGTACTTC. Protein sequence: CASSLGGLPEETQYF.

By share, this clonotype counts as medium-sized. V and J are TRBV29-1 and TRBJ2-3, with D hard to call. The CDR3 spans 14 residues. Germline CDR1 reads SQVTM; CDR2 reads ANQGSEA. The V end was cut by 6 bases, the J end by 1 base, with 14 bases between. The CDR3 protein is CSVDRPQGTDTQYF. Written as DNA, the CDR3 is TGCAGCGTCGATCGCCCTCAGGGCACAGATACGCAGTATTTT.

This clonotype was observed at least ten times. The V and J genes are TRBV5-1 and TRBJ2-5, with TRBD2 matching over 8 bases. Germline CDR1 SGHRS, CDR2 YFSETQ. This CDR3 is 16 amino acids long. Trimming cost V 0 bases and J 0 bases; bases outside gene matches: 4. Written as DNA, the CDR3 is TGCGCCAGCAGCTTGGGTAGCGGGGCCAACCAAGAGACCCAGTACTTC. This encodes CASSLGSGANQETQYF.

This clonotype was seen a handful of times. V gene TRBV7-9 combines with J gene TRBJ2-1; D is possibly TRBD1 or TRBD2 (6 bases each). Germline loops: CDR1 SEHNR, CDR2 FQNEAQ (reference sequence). Trimming shortened V by 10 bases and J by 4 bases, and 14 bases separated the two germline ends. The CDR3 length is 13 residues. The CDR3 loop is CATRGLTYNEQFF. Here the CDR3 DNA reads TGTGCCACCAGGGGACTGACATACAATGAGCAGTTCTTC.

The J gene is TRBJ1-4, the V gene TRBV11-2; 9 positions agree with TRBD1. The CDR3 has 16 amino acids. After removal of 1 base from V and 4 bases from J, the junction contained 4 bases not matched to a gene. Per germline, CDR1 SGHAT and CDR2 FQNNGV. The CDR3: CASSLVGTGINEKLFF. In DNA form, the CDR3 reads TGTGCCAGCAGCTTAGTTGGGACAGGGATTAATGAAAAACTGTTTTTT.

This chain connects TRBV7-3 to TRBJ2-3; 9 bases are shared with TRBD2. The germline gives CDR1 SGHTA, CDR2 FQGTGA. The CDR3 totals 16 residues. V trimming: 5 bases; J trimming: 3 bases; junction bases outside the gene matches: 9. The CDR3 DNA follows: TGTGCCAGCAGCCCGACCGCGGGAGGGAAGACAGATACGCAGTATTTT. Translating gives CASSPTAGGKTDTQYF.

This clonotype was counted at least ten times. The chain employs TRBV7-3 and TRBJ2-1; tentative D call: TRBD2 (5 bases). The CDR3 covers 14 residues. Trimming removed 0 bases at V and 4 bases at J, with 7 bases between. Germline CDR1 reads SGHTA; CDR2 reads FQGTGA. CDR3 nucleotide sequence: TGTGCCAGCAGCTTAACTAGCGCATACAATGAGCAGTTCTTC. Translation: CASSLTSAYNEQFF.